The 21 T cell receptor beta chains below all came from one sample that was sequenced in a study of shared clonotypes between healthy human individuals. TCRdb's copy holds only in-frame clones and misses some; the assay was immunoSEQ multiplex PCR. Here the sample spans over 2 million clones, 90% to 95% being singletons. The sequencing input was naive CD4+ T cells sorted from blood. Subset noted: CD45RA+ positively selected. The source of these receptors is a man between 18 and 29 years old in good health.

The chain links TRBV5-1 to TRBJ1-2; 9 nucleotides match TRBD1. The CDR3 spans 13 residues. Germline V gene sequence: CDR1 SGHRS, CDR2 YFSETQ. V shed 4 bases and J 7 bases; nucleotides not matched to a gene: 5. Here the CDR3 reads CASSPDRGFGYTF. CDR3 sequence (DNA): TGCGCCAGCAGCCCGGACAGGGGATTTGGCTACACCTTC. The variable domain in full, with the rest retrieved from reference TRBV5-1 and TRBJ1-2, is KAGVTQTPRYLIKTRGQQVTLSCSPISGHRSVSWYQQTPGQGLQFLFEYFSETQRNKGNFPGRFSGRQFSNSRSEMNVSTLELGDSALYLCASSPDRGFGYTFGSGTRLTVV.

The chain has TRBV28 and TRBJ1-1; possibly TRBD1 for D (5 bases). Germline V gives CDR1 MDHEN, CDR2 SYDVKM. Trimming took off 3 bases at V and 7 bases at J, with 18 bases between the two ends. The CDR3 length is 15 residues. The CDR3 bases are TGTGCCAGCAGTTTTGGGATCCGGGGCACGGGTGAAGCTTTCTTT. Translation: CASSFGIRGTGEAFF.

This clone was found a few times. The same CDR3 also results from other DNA sequences found in this sample. The chain links TRBV20-1 to TRBJ1-2; D remains unclear. The CDR3 has 11 residues. The V gene lost 3 bases and the J gene lost 8 bases, with 10 bases spanning the gap. Germline V CDR1 and CDR2: DFQATT, SNEGSKA (reference sequence). CDR3 region: CSASLSGGYTF. The CDR3 region has the DNA TGCAGTGCTAGTCTATCGGGGGGCTACACCTTC.

This chain links TRBV23-1 with TRBJ2-1; unclear D gene. TRBV23-1 is flagged as an ORF with uncertain function. Trimming shortened V by 0 bases and J by 1 base, and 7 bases separated the two germline ends. This CDR3 has 15 residues. The CDR3 region has the DNA TGCGCCAGCAGTCAATCCCCTGCGTCCTACAATGAGCAGTTCTTC. It translates to CASSQSPASYNEQFF.

The chain links TRBV5-4 to TRBJ1-4, with D possibly being TRBD1 (5 bases). This CDR3 has 17 amino acids. The germline CDR1 and CDR2 sequences are SGHNT and YYREEE (reference sequence). Trimming cost V 0 bases and J 2 bases, with 14 bases left between them. The CDR3: CASSLEAGKGTNEKLFF. The CDR3 nucleotides are TGTGCCAGCAGCTTGGAAGCAGGGAAAGGCACTAATGAAAAACTGTTTTTT.

As concerns this clone: The sample contains more than one DNA sequence encoding this CDR3. This chain links TRBV28 with TRBJ1-4; perhaps TRBD1 as D (5 bases). Germline CDR1 and CDR2: MDHEN and SYDVKM. V was pared by 4 bases and J by 3 bases, with 9 bases between. CDR3 size: 14 residues. The CDR3 spells CASSSGGSNEKLFF. CDR3 DNA: TGTGCCAGCAGTTCCGGGGGATCTAATGAAAAACTGTTTTTT.

J is TRBJ1-1 and V is TRBV25-1; D is undetermined. V lost 8 bases to trimming and J lost 0 bases, with 10 bases between them. Germline V CDR1 and CDR2: MGHDK, SYGVNS. The CDR3 consists of 13 residues. The CDR3 bases are TGTGCCAGCCACGGAAGGGTGAACACTGAAGCTTTCTTT. The encoded protein is CASHGRVNTEAFF.

The rearrangement links TRBV10-3 to TRBJ1-3, with D tentatively TRBD1 (6 bases). This CDR3 is built from 15 residues. Germline CDR1 is ENHRY and CDR2 is SYGVKD. Trimming pared 6 bases from V and 1 base from J, leaving 13 bases between. The CDR3 bases are TGTGCCATCAGCGGACAGCAGAATTCTGGAAACACCATATATTTT. The encoded protein is CAISGQQNSGNTIYF.

V is TRBV5-1 and J is TRBJ2-5; 13 bases are a match to TRBD2. V gave up 0 bases and J gave up 2 bases; unmatched junction bases: 4. CDR1 and CDR2 (germline): SGHRS, YFSETQ. The CDR3 sequence is 17 residues long. For the CDR3, the DNA is TGCGCCAGCAGCTTGGCCTCGACTAGCGGGGGGCAAGAGACCCAGTACTTC. Translation gives CASSLASTSGGQETQYF. The entire variable domain, with the rest obtained from reference TRBV5-1 and TRBJ2-5, is as follows: KAGVTQTPRYLIKTRGQQVTLSCSPISGHRSVSWYQQTPGQGLQFLFEYFSETQRNKGNFPGRFSGRQFSNSRSEMNVSTLELGDSALYLCASSLASTSGGQETQYFGPGTRLLVL.

The rearrangement joins TRBV6-1 to TRBJ1-1; weak D call: TRBD1 (6 bases). Trimming left V 6 bases short and J 8 bases short, with 10 bases between. Germline CDR1 MNHNS, CDR2 SASEGT. This CDR3 spans 11 amino acids. The chain's CDR3 is CASRPTGEAFF. CDR3 nucleotide sequence: TGTGCCAGCAGACCAACAGGGGAAGCTTTCTTT.

Comment on this clone: One junction end disagrees with the germline gene, perhaps due to a read error. This chain joins TRBV11-2 and TRBJ2-5; D may be TRBD2 (5 bases). Germline-derived CDR1 and CDR2 are SGHAT and FQNNGV. This CDR3 region has 14 residues. CDR3 amino acids: CVSSSLRGQETQYF. Written as DNA, the CDR3 is TGTGTCAGCAGCTCCCTACGGGGCCAAGAGACCCAGTACTTC.

The chain employs TRBV5-3 and TRBJ2-7, with 8 bases lining up with TRBD1. TRBV5-3 is classed as an ORF, of uncertain function. After removal of 1 base from V and 2 bases from J, the junction contained 23 bases not matched to a gene. The CDR3 has 21 residues. The CDR3: CARSLKARGELPDRVAYEQYF. The CDR3 nucleotides are TGTGCCAGAAGCTTGAAGGCTCGCGGGGAGCTGCCGGACAGGGTGGCCTACGAGCAGTACTTC.

The gene calls are TRBV5-1 and TRBJ1-1, with 9 bases aligning to TRBD1. J lost 5 bases, V lost 4 bases, and 3 bases had no gene match. This CDR3 contains 13 residues. The germline V gene encodes CDR1 SGHRS and CDR2 YFSETQ. In DNA, the CDR3 is TGCGCCAGCAGCCGTGGGACAGGGACTGAAGCTTTCTTT. Protein product: CASSRGTGTEAFF.

V is TRBV5-1 and J is TRBJ2-3; 8 nucleotides line up with TRBD1. V shed 4 bases, J shed 2 bases, and the junction held 6 bases outside the gene matches. The CDR3 is 15 residues long. Germline CDR1 SGHRS, CDR2 YFSETQ. This CDR3 is CASSLGQVITDTQYF. The CDR3 region has the DNA TGCGCCAGCAGCCTGGGACAGGTAATCACAGATACGCAGTATTTT.

This sequence joins TRBV5-4 and TRBJ2-3, with 7 nucleotides matching TRBD2. This CDR3 contains 16 residues. Germline V gene sequence: CDR1 SGHNT, CDR2 YYREEE (reference sequence). V shed 4 bases and J 6 bases; nucleotides not matched to a gene: 14. Written as DNA, the CDR3 is TGTGCCAGCAGCGTGGCGGGCTTTGGGAGGGCGGATACGCAGTATTTT. Translating gives CASSVAGFGRADTQYF.

J is TRBJ1-3 and V is TRBV19, with a weak D call TRBD1 (6 bases). The CDR3 spans 13 residues. The V gene lost 8 bases and the J gene lost 3 bases, with 11 bases spanning the gap. The germline V gene encodes CDR1 LNHDA and CDR2 SQIVND (reference sequence). CDR3 amino acids: CASYTGFGNTIYF. CDR3 DNA sequence: TGTGCCAGTTACACAGGGTTTGGAAACACCATATATTTT.

The chain recombines TRBV4-2 with TRBJ1-3; maybe TRBD1 (6 bases). This CDR3 region has 16 residues. Germline V lookup: CDR1 LGHNA, CDR2 YNFKEQ. V was pared by 0 bases and J by 2 bases, with 11 bases between. CDR3 in amino acids: CASSQDSAGAGNTIYF. Here the CDR3 DNA reads TGTGCCAGCAGCCAAGATTCGGCAGGGGCTGGAAACACCATATATTTT.

The genes are TRBV4-2 and TRBJ1-1; 7 bases are shared with TRBD1. CDR1 and CDR2 from the germline V gene are LGHNA and YNFKEQ. The CDR3 is 15 amino acids. With V trimmed by 4 bases and J by 5 bases, 10 bases remained unmatched. The CDR3 spells CASSRRQGGETEAFF. The CDR3 DNA reads as TGTGCCAGCAGCCGACGACAGGGAGGAGAGACTGAAGCTTTCTTT.

The V and J genes are TRBV29-1 and TRBJ1-1, with unresolved D. The CDR3 length is 12 residues. Germline CDR1 and CDR2: SQVTM and ANQGSEA. V lost 5 bases and J 3 bases, leaving 10 bases between the germline ends. The CDR3 nucleotides are TGCAGCGTTCCAGCGATCGACACTGAAGCTTTCTTT. Encoded protein: CSVPAIDTEAFF.

The chain links TRBV30 to TRBJ1-3, with D possibly matching TRBD1 (5 bases). The CDR3 has 13 amino acids. CDR1 GTSNPN and CDR2 SVGIG come from the germline V gene (reference sequence). The germline V and J ends were trimmed by 4 bases and 2 bases, with 9 bases remaining between them. CDR3 sequence: CAWIGGAGNTIYF. Written as DNA, the CDR3 is TGTGCCTGGATCGGGGGAGCTGGAAACACCATATATTTT.

The chain couples TRBV5-1 to TRBJ2-1, with D perhaps TRBD2 (6 bases). This CDR3 has 18 residues. Trimming removed 4 bases at V and 0 bases at J, with 20 bases between. Germline loops: CDR1 SGHRS, CDR2 YFSETQ. CDR3 protein: CASSATSPSPSSYNEQFF. For the CDR3, the DNA is TGCGCCAGCAGCGCGACTAGTCCCTCTCCGAGCTCCTACAATGAGCAGTTCTTC.